The 14 T cell receptor beta chains below all came from one sample that was sequenced in a study of T-cell memory formation after mild COVID-19. TCRdb re-called the 5' RACE reads through MiXCR, storing one row per CDR3 protein. The sample has 260,000 or so distinct CDR3 sequences; about a sixth are singletons. Sequencing used PBMCs or a T cell subset sorted from them (not recorded which). Receptor source: a man younger than 35 who had mild COVID-19 (a few samples of this study predate the infection). Cell type and time point are not known.

This clonotype was counted at least ten times. The chain employs TRBV7-2 and TRBJ2-3; TRBD2 might be the D (5 bases). The CDR3 has 14 residues. CDR1 SGHTA and CDR2 FQGNSA come from the germline V gene. V was shortened by 5 bases and J by 7 bases, with 16 bases between the two germline ends. This CDR3 is CASSPTRAGNTQYF. In DNA form, the CDR3 reads TGTGCCAGCAGCCCGACGAGGGCGGGCAATACGCAGTATTTT.

This chain links TRBV20-1 with TRBJ2-3; the match to TRBD2 covers 9 bases. This CDR3 spans 18 amino acids. CDR1 is DFQATT and CDR2 is SNEGSKA in the germline V gene (reference sequence). Unmatched junction bases numbered 12, after V lost 1 base and J lost 1 base. The DNA of the CDR3 is TGCAGTGCTAGAGCCTACCAGGGGCGGGGGGGCCGCACAGATACGCAGTATTTT. This encodes CSARAYQGRGGRTDTQYF.

This clonotype was counted between two and nine times. The chain has TRBV5-1 and TRBJ2-5; a weak D match, TRBD1 (5 bases). The CDR3 extends over 14 amino acids. Deletions cut 6 bases from V and 1 base from J, with 13 bases between. Germline loops: CDR1 SGHRS, CDR2 YFSETQ. The CDR3 DNA sequence: TGCGCCAGCACCAGACAGACTGCCCAAGAGACCCAGTACTTC. Translated: CASTRQTAQETQYF.

This clonotype appeared many times. The J gene is TRBJ2-2, the V gene TRBV12-3 or TRBV12-4, with D uncertain. V lost 5 bases and J 6 bases, leaving 4 bases between the germline ends. The CDR3 runs to 11 residues. The CDR3 nucleotides read TGTGCCAGCAGTCTCTCCGGGGAGCTGTTTTTT. This encodes CASSLSGELFF.

Regarding this clonotype: A much larger clone lies a single base off, so this may be a read error. DNA of the CDR3: TGTGCCACCAGCAGGACTAGCACAGATACGCAGTATTTT. Protein: CATSRTSTDTQYF. The gene calls are TRBV15 and TRBJ2-3; D unresolved. Deletions cut 3 bases from V and 0 bases from J, with 4 bases between. This CDR3 comprises 13 residues. The germline V gene encodes CDR1 LNHNV and CDR2 YYDKDF (reference sequence).

The chain uses TRBV19 and TRBJ1-2; D possibly corresponds to TRBD1 (6 bases). The CDR3 contains 18 residues. V was clipped by 0 bases and J by 0 bases, with 17 bases between them. The germline V gene has CDR1 LNHDA and CDR2 SQIVND (reference sequence). The DNA for the CDR3 is TGTGCCAGTAGTATAGATCTCCCCGCCGGGACATCTAACTATGGCTACACCTTC. Translated: CASSIDLPAGTSNYGYTF.

The rearrangement uses TRBV20-1 and TRBJ1-2; a possible D gene is TRBD1 (5 bases). The CDR3 length is 13 residues. V lost 2 bases, J lost 2 bases, and 9 bases lay in between. Germline lookup yields CDR1 DFQATT and CDR2 SNEGSKA (reference sequence). As DNA, the CDR3 is TGCAGTGCTAGACACTGGGACAACTATGGCTACACCTTC. Translating gives CSARHWDNYGYTF.

The rearrangement joins TRBV7-3 to TRBJ1-5, with D possibly being TRBD1 (5 bases). The CDR3 loop spans 13 amino acids. Germline V gene sequence: CDR1 SGHTA, CDR2 FQGTGA. The V end lost 5 bases, the J end lost 7 bases, and 12 bases lay between the germline ends. The CDR3 loop is CASSPHQGQPQHF. The DNA of the CDR3 is TGTGCCAGCAGCCCTCACCAGGGCCAGCCCCAGCATTTT. The whole variable domain, filled in from reference TRBV7-3 and TRBJ1-5, reads GAGVSQTPSNKVTEKGKYVELRCDPISGHTALYWYRQSLGQGPEFLIYFQGTGAADDSGLPNDRFFAVRPEGSVSTLKIQRTERGDSAVYLCASSPHQGQPQHFGDGTRLSIL.

This clonotype was detected only a few times. The V gene is TRBV4-3, the J gene TRBJ1-3, with TRBD1 as a possible D gene (5 bases). The CDR3 contains 16 residues. Germline assignment: CDR1 LGHNA and CDR2 YSLEER. V was trimmed by 1 base and J by 4 bases, leaving 14 bases between them. CDR3 nucleotides: TGCGCCAGCAGCCAAGTGGGGGTCAGGTCGGGAAACACCATATATTTT. This codes for CASSQVGVRSGNTIYF.

This clonotype was counted only a few times. V usage is TRBV5-1 and J usage is TRBJ2-5; D is uncertain. This CDR3 is built from 16 residues. Germline CDR1 and CDR2: SGHRS and YFSETQ. The ends were cut back, 1 base at V and 0 bases at J, with 13 bases in the middle. Here the CDR3 reads CASSLRWTEYQETQYF. The CDR3 DNA is TGCGCCAGCAGCTTGCGATGGACGGAGTACCAAGAGACCCAGTACTTC.

This sequence joins TRBV12-3 or TRBV12-4 and TRBJ2-4; the match to TRBD2 covers 8 bases. The CDR3 consists of 16 residues. The J segment lost 0 bases and the V segment lost 5 bases, leaving 6 bases of the junction unmatched. CDR3 loop: CASSRLANLAKNIQYF. The DNA of the CDR3 is TGTGCCAGCAGTCGACTAGCGAACTTAGCCAAAAACATTCAGTACTTC.

The V gene is TRBV5-1, the J gene TRBJ2-3; 9 bases are shared with TRBD2. Germline V gives CDR1 SGHRS, CDR2 YFSETQ. The CDR3 covers 16 residues. After removal of 4 bases from V and 4 bases from J, the junction contained 10 bases not matched to a gene. The DNA for the CDR3 is TGCGCCAGCAGCCCCCAGGGAGCGGGGGGACCAGATACGCAGTATTTT. The encoded protein is CASSPQGAGGPDTQYF.

The gene calls are TRBV27 and TRBJ1-1; no reliable D call. Germline V gene data show CDR1 as MNHEY and CDR2 as SMNVEV (reference sequence). This CDR3 comprises 13 residues. Trimming took 3 bases from V and 7 from J, leaving 12 bases between them. CDR3 sequence: CASSLNRDLEAFF. DNA for the CDR3: TGTGCCAGCAGTTTGAACAGAGATCTTGAAGCTTTCTTT.

This clonotype has just a few counts. The chain recombines TRBV7-9 with TRBJ2-7; D not resolved. Germline V lookup: CDR1 SEHNR, CDR2 FQNEAQ (reference sequence). V was pared by 5 bases and J by 3 bases, with 11 bases between. The CDR3 loop spans 13 amino acids. The CDR3 is CASSPAGYYEQYV. CDR3 nucleotide sequence: TGTGCCAGCAGCCCGGCCGGGTACTACGAGCAGTACGTC.